This TCR beta chain is drawn from a study of metastatic and nonmetastatic thyroid tumors. Study-level background: Patients with malignant and benign thyroid disease provided blood and tumor or nodule tissue, whose repertoires were compared.

Trimming shortened V by 3 bases and J by 3 bases, and 8 bases separated the two germline ends. CDR3 length: 13 residues. Germline CDR1 SGHTA, CDR2 FQGNSA. With MiXCR, TCRdb called clones anew from the PCR reads. The sample contains some 16,000 clones, about 15% of which appear only once. Thyroid surgery was preceded by no treatment in any patient. This clone was found many times. V usage is TRBV7-2 and J usage is TRBJ1-2, with D hard to call. Sequencing was done on a sample of blood. The clonotype comes from a female donor with papillary thyroid cancer or a benign thyroid nodule (not recorded which). Some clones in this sample may be carry-over from other donors' samples. The CDR3 reads CASSFGRDYGYTF. Here the CDR3 DNA reads TGTGCCAGCAGCTTTGGTAGGGACTATGGCTACACCTTC.